A single sample gave rise to the 27 T cell receptor beta chains below, sequenced in a study of T cells after yellow fever vaccination. TCRdb called the 5' RACE reads again in MiXCR, with one record for every CDR3 protein. The data hold some 250,000 distinct CDR3 sequences, with roughly 3.5% observed a single time. The sequencing here drew on PBMCs, taken 15 days after the yellow fever booster vaccination. These receptors all come from a young man who received the YFV17D yellow fever vaccine.

This clonotype occurred many times. The rearrangement uses TRBV12-3 or TRBV12-4 and TRBJ2-5; no firm D call. Trimming shortened V by 5 bases and J by 5 bases, and 12 bases separated the two germline ends. The CDR3 covers 13 residues. The CDR3 DNA sequence: TGTGCCAGCAGTCCCCACGGTAGGGAGACCCAGTACTTC. Residues: CASSPHGRETQYF.

V is TRBV5-6 and J is TRBJ1-2, with unresolved D. This CDR3 contains 16 residues. The V gene's germline CDR1 is SGHDT and CDR2 YYEEEE. Trimming took off 0 bases at V and 4 bases at J, with 16 bases between the two ends. The CDR3 sequence: CASSLAGLAATYGYTF. The CDR3 DNA follows: TGTGCCAGCAGCTTGGCCGGTCTCGCAGCCACCTATGGCTACACCTTC.

This clonotype was seen ten or more times. V and J are TRBV7-3 and TRBJ1-1; possible D gene TRBD1, 6 bases. The CDR3 is 16 amino acids. Germline V lookup: CDR1 SGHTA, CDR2 FQGTGA. V shed 2 bases and J shed 5 bases, with 18 bases lying between them. CDR3 DNA sequence: TGTGCCAGCAGCTTATGGGGGGGCAGGGTCAATACTGAAGCTTTCTTT. The encoded protein is CASSLWGGRVNTEAFF.

There are many counts of this clonotype. The chain is built from TRBV5-5 and TRBJ2-1, with TRBD1 as a possible D gene (7 bases). Germline assignment: CDR1 SGHKS and CDR2 YYEKEE (reference sequence). The CDR3 runs 15 residues. Trimming cost V 4 bases and J 0 bases, with 11 bases left between them. CDR3 sequence (DNA): TGTGCCAGCAGCCAGGGGGGTAACTCCTACAATGAGCAGTTCTTC. Translated, it gives CASSQGGNSYNEQFF.

About this clonotype: The junction does not match germline at one end; this may be a read error. The chain uses TRBV28 and TRBJ2-6; D may match TRBD1 or TRBD2 (6 bases each). Germline-derived CDR1 and CDR2 are MDHEN and SYDVKM. The CDR3 covers 17 residues. The CDR3 DNA is TGTGCCAGCAGTTTATTGGAGGGGGTAGCAGGGGACAACGTCCTGACTTTC. It is translated as CASSLLEGVAGDNVLTF.

This clonotype has ten or more counts. The chain joins TRBV3-1 to TRBJ2-7; D is uncertain. The V and J ends lost 1 base and 3 bases respectively, with 4 bases between them. Germline values: CDR1 LGHDT, CDR2 YNNKEL (reference sequence). The CDR3 covers 12 residues. The CDR3 region is CASSQGGYEQYF. In DNA, the CDR3 is TGTGCCAGCAGCCAAGGGGGCTACGAGCAGTACTTC.

This clonotype was picked up many times. The chain has TRBV9 and TRBJ1-1; D gene uncertain. CDR3 length: 14 amino acids. The V and J ends lost 2 bases and 1 base respectively, with 9 bases between them. The germline gives CDR1 SGDLS, CDR2 YYNGEE. CDR3 coding DNA: TGTGCCAGCAGCGTGATAGTACGGAACACTGAAGCTTTCTTT. It codes for CASSVIVRNTEAFF.

This clonotype has a handful of counts. This chain connects TRBV19 to TRBJ2-1, with D perhaps given as TRBD1 or TRBD2 (5 bases each). Germline CDR1 is LNHDA and CDR2 is SQIVND (reference sequence). V lost 8 bases, J lost 0 bases, and 23 bases lay in between. The CDR3 consists of 18 residues. The DNA for the CDR3 is TGTGCCAGTGCCCTAGGTAGGGACCCACTCAGCTCCTACAATGAGCAGTTCTTC. It specifies CASALGRDPLSSYNEQFF.

This clonotype has a count of ten or more. The genes are TRBV5-1 and TRBJ1-1; a weak D match, TRBD1 (5 bases). Germline assignment: CDR1 SGHRS and CDR2 YFSETQ. This CDR3 is 13 amino acids long. V dropped 4 bases and J dropped 3 bases, with 10 bases sitting between them. DNA of the CDR3: TGCGCCAGCAGCGGGGACGGGTACACTGAAGCTTTCTTT. As protein: CASSGDGYTEAFF.

This clonotype was seen just once. This chain joins TRBV10-3 and TRBJ2-7, with D unclear. The CDR3 runs 13 residues. The germline V gene has CDR1 ENHRY and CDR2 SYGVKD. The germline V and J ends were trimmed by 4 bases and 3 bases, with 10 bases remaining between them. CDR3 residues: CAISATAGYEQYF. The CDR3 DNA is TGTGCCATCAGTGCGACGGCCGGCTACGAGCAGTACTTC.

In its sample, this clonotype was seen many times. With a much larger clone just one base away, this may be a read error. The chain carries TRBV6-5 and TRBJ2-2, with D unresolved. The CDR3 totals 13 residues. Germline V gene sequence: CDR1 MNHEY, CDR2 SVGAGI. The germline V and J ends were trimmed by 5 bases and 2 bases, with 6 bases remaining between them. The CDR3 sequence is CASSGPNTGELFF. CDR3 sequence (DNA): TGTGCCAGCAGTGGACCAAACACCGGGGAGCTGTTTTTT.

This clonotype occurred many times. CDR3 sequence: CASSPTLGGGAFF. The CDR3 nucleotides are TGTGCCAGCAGTCCGACCTTGGGGGGGGGAGCTTTCTTT. The chain uses TRBV27 and TRBJ1-1, with TRBD1 as a possible D gene (5 bases). Germline V gene lookup returns CDR1 MNHEY and CDR2 SMNVEV (reference sequence). The CDR3 length is 13 residues. The V end was cut by 5 bases, the J end by 10 bases, with 17 bases between.

There are a few counts of this clonotype. This chain connects TRBV7-2 to TRBJ2-5, with 8 bases aligning to TRBD1. The CDR3 is 14 amino acids. V lost 4 bases to trimming and J lost 4 bases; unmatched junction nucleotides: 5. Germline values: CDR1 SGHTA, CDR2 FQGNSA. The CDR3 DNA sequence: TGTGCCAGCAGCTCGAGGACAGGGCTAGAGACCCAGTACTTC. It specifies CASSSRTGLETQYF.

This clonotype appeared many times. This chain links TRBV5-1 with TRBJ2-3, with 8 bases fitting TRBD2. After removal of 5 bases from V and 0 bases from J, the junction contained 5 bases not matched to a gene. Germline lookup yields CDR1 SGHRS and CDR2 YFSETQ. CDR3 size: 15 residues. CDR3 amino acids: CASRSLAGSTDTQYF. As DNA, the CDR3 is TGCGCCAGCAGGTCGTTAGCGGGGAGCACAGATACGCAGTATTTT.

This clonotype was found many times. The J gene is TRBJ2-7, the V gene TRBV20-1; D could derive from TRBD1 or TRBD2 (5 bases each). Germline-derived CDR1 and CDR2 are DFQATT and SNEGSKA (reference sequence). The CDR3 extends over 13 amino acids. V lost 5 bases to trimming and J lost 2 bases, with 13 bases between them. CDR3 DNA: TGCAGTGCTCCAAAGAGGGACCCCTACGAGCAGTACGTC. It is translated as CSAPKRDPYEQYV.

The chain carries TRBV6-5 and TRBJ1-2, with D perhaps matching TRBD1 (5 bases). The CDR3 runs 14 residues. Germline V gene lookup returns CDR1 MNHEY and CDR2 SVGAGI. The ends were cut back, 7 bases at V and 5 bases at J, with 17 bases in the middle. CDR3 nucleotides: TGTGCCAGCAACCCATACCAGACAGAATATGGCTACACCTTC. It specifies CASNPYQTEYGYTF.

This chain uses TRBV3-1 with TRBJ2-5, with 9 positions matching TRBD2. The V segment lost 3 bases and the J segment 2 bases; nucleotides outside the gene matches: 10. The CDR3 totals 17 residues. Germline assignment: CDR1 LGHDT and CDR2 YNNKEL (reference sequence). The CDR3 coding sequence is TGTGCCAGCAGCCACCTAGCGGGGTACTTACCTCAAGAGACCCAGTACTTC. It codes for CASSHLAGYLPQETQYF.

This clonotype was seen at least ten times. This chain uses TRBV20-1 with TRBJ2-5; 9 bases map to TRBD2. The germline gives CDR1 DFQATT, CDR2 SNEGSKA (reference sequence). V dropped 6 bases and J dropped 3; count of bases not matched to a gene: 5. This CDR3 comprises 13 residues. The CDR3: CSAVIAGEETQYF. CDR3 nucleotide sequence: TGCAGTGCCGTAATAGCGGGGGAAGAGACCCAGTACTTC.

This clonotype came up many times. The chain recombines TRBV21-1 with TRBJ1-5. TRBV21-1 is noted as a pseudogene. This CDR3 is 17 amino acids long. As DNA, the CDR3 is TGTGCCAGCAGCAAAGAGGGGAGGGGCGGAAACCATCAGCCCCAGCATTTT. Protein product: CASSKEGRGGNHQPQHF.

In its sample, this clonotype was seen many times. The chain has TRBV20-1 and TRBJ2-5, with 9 positions matching TRBD2. CDR3 size: 15 residues. Germline assignment: CDR1 DFQATT and CDR2 SNEGSKA (reference sequence). Germline trimming cut 0 bases from V and 5 bases from J; bases unmatched to any gene: 7. Here the CDR3 reads CSARDPSGVGETQYF. CDR3 nucleotides: TGCAGTGCTAGAGATCCTAGCGGGGTTGGGGAGACCCAGTACTTC.

Comments on this clonotype: It may be a read error: a sequence one base away is much more abundant. The chain employs TRBV4-1 and TRBJ2-7; 7 bases match TRBD1. This CDR3 is 13 amino acids long. Looked up from germline, CDR1 is MGHRA and CDR2 is YSYEKL. CDR3 sequence: CGSSQTGFYEQYF. CDR3 sequence (DNA): TGCGGCAGCAGCCAGACAGGGTTCTACGAGCAGTACTTC.

This clonotype was recorded at least ten times. The gene calls are TRBV5-1 and TRBJ2-1, with 10 nucleotides matching TRBD2. The V segment lost 0 bases and the J segment 4 bases; nucleotides outside the gene matches: 7. CDR1 and CDR2 from the germline V gene are SGHRS and YFSETQ. The CDR3 sequence is 17 residues long. CDR3 sequence reads: CASSLALTSGEYNEQFF. The CDR3 bases are TGCGCCAGCAGCTTGGCCCTAACTAGCGGGGAGTACAATGAGCAGTTCTTC.

The genes are TRBV7-2 and TRBJ2-1; 8 bases map to TRBD1. This CDR3 is 15 amino acids long. V trimming: 2 bases; J trimming: 3 bases; junction bases outside the gene matches: 3. In germline, CDR1 is SGHTA, CDR2 FQGNSA. CDR3 in amino acids: CASSLSGQGYNEQFF. In DNA form, the CDR3 reads TGTGCCAGCAGCTTATCTGGACAGGGCTACAATGAGCAGTTCTTC.

Many counts were recorded for this clonotype. This chain joins TRBV12-3 or TRBV12-4 and TRBJ2-7; 8 nucleotides line up with TRBD2. The CDR3 sequence is 14 residues long. With 6 bases clipped from V and 0 bases from J, the junction kept 4 bases outside the gene matches. The CDR3 DNA reads TGTGCCAGCAGCCTTACTAGCGGCTCCTACGAGCAGTACTTC. Protein sequence: CASSLTSGSYEQYF.

This clonotype was recorded at least ten times. This chain links TRBV20-1 with TRBJ1-6, with D perhaps TRBD1 (5 bases). From germline, CDR1 is DFQATT and CDR2 SNEGSKA (reference sequence). V lost 8 bases and J 7 bases, leaving 12 bases between the germline ends. The CDR3 has 12 amino acids. CDR3 residues: CSSQGGNSPLHF. The CDR3, as DNA: TGCAGTAGTCAGGGAGGGAATTCACCCCTCCACTTT.

The table lists this clonotype with many counts. The chain has TRBV18 and TRBJ2-7, with unresolved D. Germline lookup yields CDR1 KGHSH and CDR2 LQKENI. The CDR3 has 13 amino acids. V lost 6 bases and J lost 3, with 12 bases in between. The CDR3 reads CASSPVKHYEQYF. In DNA, the CDR3 is TGTGCCAGCTCCCCAGTGAAACACTACGAGCAGTACTTC.

This clonotype was observed at least ten times. The chain recombines TRBV12-3 or TRBV12-4 with TRBJ1-1; D unresolved. Trimming stripped 1 base from V and 0 bases from J, with 12 bases between. This CDR3 has 16 residues. The CDR3 nucleotides are TGTGCCAGCAGTTTAGGGACGGGTTCCATGAACACTGAAGCTTTCTTT. It encodes CASSLGTGSMNTEAFF.